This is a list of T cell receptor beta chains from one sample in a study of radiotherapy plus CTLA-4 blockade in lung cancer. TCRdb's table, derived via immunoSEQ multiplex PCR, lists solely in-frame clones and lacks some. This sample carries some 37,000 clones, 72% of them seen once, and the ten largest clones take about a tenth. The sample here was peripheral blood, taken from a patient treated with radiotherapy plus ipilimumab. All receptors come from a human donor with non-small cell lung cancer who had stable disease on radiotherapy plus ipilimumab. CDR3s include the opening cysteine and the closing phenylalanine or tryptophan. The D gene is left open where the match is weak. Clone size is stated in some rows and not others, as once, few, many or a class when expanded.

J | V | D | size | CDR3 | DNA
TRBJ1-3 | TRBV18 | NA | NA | CASSPRAASGNTIYF | TGTGCCAGCTCACCACGGGCAGCCTCTGGAAACACCATATATTTT
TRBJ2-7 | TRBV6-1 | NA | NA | CASRHRSNEQYF | TGTGCCAGCAGGCACCGGTCCAACGAGCAGTACTTC
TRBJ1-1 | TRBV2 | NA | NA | CASIRGLRNTEAFF | TGTGCCAGCATTAGGGGCTTAAGGAACACTGAAGCTTTCTTT
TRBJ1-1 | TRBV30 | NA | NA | CAWRGPNTEAFF | TGTGCCTGGAGGGGCCCGAACACTGAAGCTTTCTTT
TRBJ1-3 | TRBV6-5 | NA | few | CASSSRISGNTIYF | TGTGCCAGCAGTTCCAGAATCTCTGGAAACACCATATATTTT
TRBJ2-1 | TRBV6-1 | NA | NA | CASSAGQAYNEQFF | TGTGCCAGCAGCGCGGGGCAGGCTTACAATGAGCAGTTCTTC
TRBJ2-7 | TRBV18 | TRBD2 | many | CASSPPGGSYEQYF | TGTGCCAGCTCACCACCGGGGGGGTCCTACGAGCAGTACTTC
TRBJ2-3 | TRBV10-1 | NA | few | CASSEAAGHPDTQYF | TGCGCCAGCAGTGAGGCCGCGGGGCATCCAGATACGCAGTATTTT
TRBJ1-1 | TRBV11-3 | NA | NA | CASSLRGSEAFF | TGTGCCAGCAGCTTACGGGGGAGTGAAGCTTTCTTT
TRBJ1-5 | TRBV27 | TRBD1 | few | CASSRRTGDQPQHF | TGTGCCAGCAGTCGAAGGACAGGAGATCAGCCCCAGCATTTT
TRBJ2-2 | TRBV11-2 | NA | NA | CASSLISAGELFF | TGTGCCAGCAGCCTCATTTCGGCCGGGGAGCTGTTTTTT
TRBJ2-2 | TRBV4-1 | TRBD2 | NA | CASSRWGGTNTGELFF | TGCGCCAGCAGCCGCTGGGGGGGGACGAACACCGGGGAGCTGTTTTTT
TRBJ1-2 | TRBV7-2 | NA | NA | CASSLNLGAEYGYTF | TGTGCCAGCAGCTTAAATTTAGGAGCCGAATATGGCTACACCTTC
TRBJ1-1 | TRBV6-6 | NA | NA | CASSWDSAYTEAFF | TGTGCCAGCAGTTGGGACTCGGCCTACACTGAAGCTTTCTTT
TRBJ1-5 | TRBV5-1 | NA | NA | CASSLDRDQPQHF | TGCGCCAGCAGCTTGGACAGGGATCAGCCCCAGCATTTT
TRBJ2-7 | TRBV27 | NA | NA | CASRLEGSSYEQYF | TGTGCCAGCAGATTGGAGGGTAGCTCCTACGAGCAGTACTTC
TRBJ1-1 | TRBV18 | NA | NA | CASSQLGQMNTEAFF | TGTGCCAGCTCGCAGCTCGGACAGATGAACACTGAAGCTTTCTTT
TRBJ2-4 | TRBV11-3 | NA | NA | CASSSRGAKRDIQYF | TGTGCCAGCAGCAGCAGGGGGGCCAAGAGGGACATTCAGTACTTC
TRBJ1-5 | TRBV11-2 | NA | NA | CASSLDAMGFNYSNQPQHF | TGTGCCAGCAGCTTAGACGCAATGGGCTTCAATTATAGCAATCAGCCCCAGCATTTT
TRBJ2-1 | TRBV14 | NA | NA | CASSQETQVVYNEQFF | TGTGCCAGCAGCCAAGAAACTCAGGTCGTATACAATGAGCAGTTCTTC
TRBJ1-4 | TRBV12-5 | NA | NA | CASGLVREKLFF | TGTGCTAGTGGTTTGGTACGGGAAAAACTGTTTTTT
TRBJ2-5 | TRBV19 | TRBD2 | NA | CASSTPGGWGETQYF | TGTGCCAGTAGTACCCCGGGAGGGTGGGGAGAGACCCAGTACTTC
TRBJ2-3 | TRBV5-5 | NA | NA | CASSLVASNTDTQYF | TGTGCCAGCAGCTTGGTAGCATCAAACACAGATACGCAGTATTTT
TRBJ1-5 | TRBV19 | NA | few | CASSPRGGTNSNQPQHF | TGTGCCAGTAGTCCCCGGGGGGGCACCAATAGCAATCAGCCCCAGCATTTT
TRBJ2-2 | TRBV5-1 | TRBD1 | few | CASSSGQEATGELFF | TGCGCCAGCAGCTCGGGACAGGAAGCCACCGGGGAGCTGTTTTTT
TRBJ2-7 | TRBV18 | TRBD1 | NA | CASSPTGGSGVYEQYF | TGTGCCAGCTCACCCACAGGGGGCTCTGGGGTATACGAGCAGTACTTC
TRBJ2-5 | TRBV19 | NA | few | CASSQGGIQETQYF | TGTGCCAGTAGCCAGGGCGGAATCCAAGAGACCCAGTACTTC
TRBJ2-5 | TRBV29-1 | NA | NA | CSVGGGRGPGETQYF | TGCAGCGTTGGTGGCGGGCGGGGCCCCGGGGAGACCCAGTACTTC
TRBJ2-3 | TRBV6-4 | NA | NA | CASSEASTDTQYF | TGTGCCAGCAGTGAAGCTAGCACAGATACGCAGTATTTT
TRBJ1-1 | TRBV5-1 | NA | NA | CASTPTAGSTEAFF | TGCGCCAGCACCCCAACCGCGGGAAGCACTGAAGCTTTCTTT
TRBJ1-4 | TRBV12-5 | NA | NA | CASGLGPTANEKLFF | TGTGCTAGTGGTTTGGGCCCCACAGCTAATGAAAAACTGTTTTTT
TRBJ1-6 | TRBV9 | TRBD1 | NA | CASSRDSHSPLHF | TGTGCCAGCAGCCGGGACAGCCACTCACCCCTCCACTTT
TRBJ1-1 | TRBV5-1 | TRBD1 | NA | CASSNPGQGQEEAFF | TGCGCCAGCAGCAACCCGGGACAGGGCCAGGAAGAAGCTTTCTTT
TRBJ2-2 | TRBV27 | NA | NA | CASSIFGQGGNTGELFF | TGTGCCAGCAGTATCTTCGGACAAGGGGGGAACACCGGGGAGCTGTTTTTT
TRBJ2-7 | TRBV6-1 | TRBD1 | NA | CASRPGTAPYEQYF | TGTGCCAGCAGACCCGGGACAGCCCCCTACGAGCAGTACTTC
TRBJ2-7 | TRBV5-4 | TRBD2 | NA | CASSLGLAGGPSYEQYF | TGTGCCAGCAGCTTGGGACTAGCGGGGGGCCCGTCCTACGAGCAGTACTTC
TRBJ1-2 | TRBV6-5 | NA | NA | CASSLQSGAYGYTF | TGTGCCAGCAGTCTTCAATCTGGGGCCTATGGCTACACCTTC
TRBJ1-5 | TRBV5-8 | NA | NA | CASSFPFKLFRQPQHF | TGTGCCAGCAGCTTCCCTTTCAAATTATTCCGGCAGCCCCAGCATTTT
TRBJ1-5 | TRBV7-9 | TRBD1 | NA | CASSADRGDQPQHF | TGTGCCAGCAGTGCCGACAGGGGAGATCAGCCCCAGCATTTT
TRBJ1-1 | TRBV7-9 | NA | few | CASTSGKGAFF | TGTGCCAGCACCTCAGGGAAGGGAGCTTTCTTT
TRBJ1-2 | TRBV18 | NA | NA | CASSPNLQGFYGYTF | TGTGCCAGCTCACCTAACTTACAGGGATTCTATGGCTACACCTTC
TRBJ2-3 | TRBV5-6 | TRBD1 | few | CASSYPGQGASTDTQYF | TGTGCCAGCAGCTATCCGGGACAGGGGGCGAGCACAGATACGCAGTATTTT
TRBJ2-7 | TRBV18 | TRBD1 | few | CASSQGAKSSYEQYF | TGTGCCAGCTCACAGGGGGCGAAGAGCTCCTACGAGCAGTACTTC
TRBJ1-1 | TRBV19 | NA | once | CASSIRGGKAEAFF | TGTGCCAGTAGTATTCGGGGGGGTAAGGCTGAAGCTTTCTTT
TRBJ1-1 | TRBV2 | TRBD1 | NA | CANKTGVNTEAFF | TGTGCCAACAAGACAGGGGTGAACACTGAAGCTTTCTTT
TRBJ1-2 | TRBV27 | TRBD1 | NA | CASSLAGQGRGYGYTF | TGTGCCAGCAGTTTAGCCGGACAGGGGAGGGGATATGGCTACACCTTC
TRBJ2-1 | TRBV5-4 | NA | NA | CASSLRDNSGEQFF | TGTGCCAGCAGCTTGAGGGACAATTCGGGTGAGCAGTTCTTC
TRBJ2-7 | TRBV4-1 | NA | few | CASSQDTGLTYEQYF | TGCGCCAGCAGCCAAGACACAGGGCTGACCTACGAGCAGTACTTC
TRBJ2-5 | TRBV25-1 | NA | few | CASSDKGDIQWVQETQYF | TGTGCCAGCAGTGACAAGGGGGACATTCAGTGGGTTCAAGAGACCCAGTACTTC
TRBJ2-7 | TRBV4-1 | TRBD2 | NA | CASRQERRGVYEQYF | TGCGCCAGCAGACAAGAACGGCGGGGGGTCTACGAGCAGTACTTC
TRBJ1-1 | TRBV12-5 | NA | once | CASGYQTMNTEAFF | TGTGCTAGTGGCTATCAGACTATGAACACTGAAGCTTTCTTT
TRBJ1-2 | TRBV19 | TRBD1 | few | CASSPRGRKDYGYTF | TGTGCCAGTAGTCCAAGGGGGCGCAAAGACTATGGCTACACCTTC
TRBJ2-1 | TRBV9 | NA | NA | CASSLRQAQSSQNEQFF | TGTGCCAGCAGCCTCAGACAGGCCCAATCCTCACAAAATGAGCAGTTCTTC